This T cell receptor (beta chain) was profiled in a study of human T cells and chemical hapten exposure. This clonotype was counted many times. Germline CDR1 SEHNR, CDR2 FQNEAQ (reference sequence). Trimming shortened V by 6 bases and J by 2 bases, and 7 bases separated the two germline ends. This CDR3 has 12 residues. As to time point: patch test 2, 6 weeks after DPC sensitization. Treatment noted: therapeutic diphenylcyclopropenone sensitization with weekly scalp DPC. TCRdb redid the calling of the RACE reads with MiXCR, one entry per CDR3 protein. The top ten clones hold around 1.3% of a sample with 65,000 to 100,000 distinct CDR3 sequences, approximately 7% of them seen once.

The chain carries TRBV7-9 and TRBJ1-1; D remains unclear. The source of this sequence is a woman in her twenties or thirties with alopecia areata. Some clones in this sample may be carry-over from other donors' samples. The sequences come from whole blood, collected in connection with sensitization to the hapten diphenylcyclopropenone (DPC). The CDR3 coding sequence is TGTGCCAGCAGAGAGGGAAACACTGAAGCTTTCTTT. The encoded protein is CASREGNTEAFF.